This T cell receptor (beta chain) was sequenced for a study of patients and donors after allogeneic stem cell transplantation. TCRdb passed the RT-PCR reads through MiXCR, listing each CDR3 protein once. The sample carries 100,000 to 120,000 distinct CDR3 sequences, about a third recorded once. V lost 5 bases and J 9 bases, leaving 17 bases between the germline ends. CDR3 length equals 14 residues. Looked up from germline, CDR1 is SGHTA and CDR2 is FQGNSA. The table lists this clonotype with a few counts. The sequenced sample was blood, either unsorted or a sorted T cell fraction (not recorded which). V and J are TRBV7-2 and TRBJ1-5, with D hard to call. The source of this sequence is a human donor who was either an allogeneic HSCT recipient or a stem cell or donor lymphocyte infusion donor (not recorded which). It is not recorded whose cells these are; they may come from a transplant donor. The CDR3 region is CASSPSPILGPQHF. The DNA of the CDR3 is TGTGCCAGCAGCCCCAGCCCCATCTTAGGGCCCCAGCATTTT. The full variable domain, its missing parts supplied by reference TRBV7-2 and TRBJ1-5, is GAGVSQSPSNKVTEKGKDVELRCDPISGHTALYWYRQSLGQGLEFLIYFQGNSAPDKSGLPSDRFSAERTGGSVSTLTIQRTQQEDSAVYLCASSPSPILGPQHFGDGTRLSIL.